These T cell receptor beta chains were read from a single sample in a study of T cells after yellow fever vaccination. Each CDR3 protein gets one entry after TCRdb re-called the 5' RACE reads with MiXCR. This sample has hundreds of thousands of distinct CDR3 sequences, with about 13% found just once. The sequenced sample was PBMCs, obtained on the day of the yellow fever booster vaccination. These receptors were taken from a young man who received the YFV17D yellow fever vaccine. Both conserved end residues are part of each CDR3. The order of the fields is J gene, D gene, V gene, clone size, CDR3 protein, CDR3 DNA. D genes are given only for firm matches. Clone size, where shown, is once, few, many, or a class for clones that have expanded.

TRBJ2-1 | TRBD2 | TRBV20-1 | few | CSAGLAGALYNEQFF | TGCAGTGCCGGACTAGCGGGAGCGCTATACAATGAGCAGTTCTTC
TRBJ1-1 | - | TRBV9 | few | CASSAEEGREAFF | TGTGCCAGCAGCGCCGAGGAGGGGAGGGAGGCTTTCTTT
TRBJ2-5 | - | TRBV1 | - | CTSSQKTQYF | TGCACCAGCAGCCAGAAGACCCAGTACTTC
TRBJ2-1 | - | TRBV4-3 | few | CASSQGGDGNEQFF | TGCGCCAGCAGCCAAGGAGGCGACGGCAATGAGCAGTTCTTC
TRBJ2-6 | - | TRBV5-6 | - | CASSLFYSGANVLTF | TGTGCCAGCAGCCTGTTTTACTCTGGGGCCAACGTCCTGACTTTC
TRBJ2-7 | - | TRBV6-2/TRBV6-3 | few | CASSPRASVSYEQYF | TGTGCCAGCAGTCCCCGGGCCTCAGTTAGCTACGAGCAGTACTTC
TRBJ2-5 | TRBD1 | TRBV3-1 | few | CASSPIGQGETQYF | TGTGCCAGCAGCCCGATCGGACAGGGGGAGACCCAGTACTTC
TRBJ1-3 | - | TRBV25-1 | few | CASNSPGNTIYF | TGTGCCAGCAACTCCCCTGGAAACACCATATATTTT
TRBJ1-5 | - | TRBV19 | - | CASNPAGPQPQHF | TGTGCCAGTAATCCGGCAGGGCCTCAGCCCCAGCATTTT
TRBJ1-2 | - | TRBV6-1 | - | CASTRNPQDGYTF | TGTGCCAGCACCCGGAATCCGCAGGATGGCTACACCTTC
TRBJ2-4 | TRBD1 | TRBV19 | - | CASSKRQGPDIQYF | TGTGCCAGTAGTAAAAGACAGGGCCCAGACATTCAGTACTTC
TRBJ2-1 | - | TRBV7-2 | few | CASSPHRLGEQFF | TGTGCCAGCAGCCCTCATCGCCTGGGTGAGCAGTTCTTC
TRBJ2-6 | - | TRBV29-1 | - | CSAGVGAGANVLTF | TGCAGCGCCGGAGTGGGGGCTGGGGCCAACGTCCTGACTTTC
TRBJ1-5 | - | TRBV20-1 | - | CSAREGGYSNQPQHF | TGCAGTGCTAGAGAAGGGGGATATAGCAATCAGCCCCAGCATTTT
TRBJ2-1 | - | TRBV4-3 | - | CASSQEGSEQFF | TGCGCCAGCAGCCAAGAGGGGAGTGAGCAGTTCTTC
TRBJ1-4 | - | TRBV28 | - | CASSFRTVEKLFF | TGTGCCAGCAGTTTCCGGACAGTTGAAAAACTGTTTTTT
TRBJ2-5 | - | TRBV20-1 | - | CSAKGEPRETQYF | TGCAGTGCTAAGGGAGAGCCCCGAGAGACCCAGTACTTC
TRBJ2-1 | TRBD2 | TRBV5-1 | few | CASSFAGESYNEQFF | TGCGCCAGCAGCTTCGCGGGAGAATCCTACAATGAGCAGTTCTTC
TRBJ2-1 | - | TRBV20-1 | - | CSAGSRFF | TGCAGTGCGGGGAGCAGGTTCTTC
TRBJ2-2 | - | TRBV5-5 | - | CAISPGRQGGTGELFF | TGTGCCATCAGCCCCGGGCGCCAGGGCGGCACCGGGGAGCTGTTTTTT
TRBJ2-7 | TRBD2 | TRBV12-3/TRBV12-4 | - | CASSLGGGRGYEQYF | TGTGCCAGCAGTTTAGGAGGCGGGAGGGGTTACGAGCAGTACTTC
TRBJ2-3 | - | TRBV21-1 | few | CASSKGLGLAGGPYTLDTQYF | TGTGCCAGCAGCAAGGGGTTGGGACTAGCGGGAGGGCCCTATACACTAGATACGCAGTATTTT
TRBJ1-6 | - | TRBV18 | - | CASSVREPGDLHF | TGTGCCAGCTCAGTACGGGAGCCCGGGGACCTCCACTTT
TRBJ2-1 | - | TRBV20-1 | few | CSAKDNRVGDNEQFF | TGCAGTGCTAAAGATAACAGGGTCGGGGACAATGAGCAGTTCTTC